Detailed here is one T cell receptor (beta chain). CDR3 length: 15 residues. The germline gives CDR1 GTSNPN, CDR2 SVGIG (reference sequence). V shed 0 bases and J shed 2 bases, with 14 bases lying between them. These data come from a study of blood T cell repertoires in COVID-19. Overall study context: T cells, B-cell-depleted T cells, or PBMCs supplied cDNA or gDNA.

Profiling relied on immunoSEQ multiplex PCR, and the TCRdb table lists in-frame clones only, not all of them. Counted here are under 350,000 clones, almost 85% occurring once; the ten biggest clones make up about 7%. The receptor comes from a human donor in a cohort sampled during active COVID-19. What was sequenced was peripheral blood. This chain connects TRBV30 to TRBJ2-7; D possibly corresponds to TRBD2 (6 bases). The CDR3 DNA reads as TGTGCCTGGAGTGTAGGAGGGCAGGCGGCCTACGAGCAGTACTTC. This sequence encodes CAWSVGGQAAYEQYF.